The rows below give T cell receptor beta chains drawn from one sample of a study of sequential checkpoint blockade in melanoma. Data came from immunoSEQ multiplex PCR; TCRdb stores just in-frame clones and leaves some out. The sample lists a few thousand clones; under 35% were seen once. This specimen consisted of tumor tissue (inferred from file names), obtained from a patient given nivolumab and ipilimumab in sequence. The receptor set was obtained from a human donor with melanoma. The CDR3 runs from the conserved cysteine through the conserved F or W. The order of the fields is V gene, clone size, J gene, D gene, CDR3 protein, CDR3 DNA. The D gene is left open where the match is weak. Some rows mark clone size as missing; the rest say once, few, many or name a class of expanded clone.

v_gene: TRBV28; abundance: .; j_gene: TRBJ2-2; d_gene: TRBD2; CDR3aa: CASSLLTSGRTGELFF; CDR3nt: TGTGCCAGCAGTCTCCTGACTAGCGGGAGAACCGGGGAGCTGTTTTTT
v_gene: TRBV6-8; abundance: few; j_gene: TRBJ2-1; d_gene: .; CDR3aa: CASRFPYNEQFF; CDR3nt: TGTGCCAGCCGCTTCCCCTACAATGAGCAGTTCTTC
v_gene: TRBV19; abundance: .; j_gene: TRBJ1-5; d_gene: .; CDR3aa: CASSPPGYLRAQHF; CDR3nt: TGTGCCAGTAGTCCCCCCGGATATCTGCGGGCCCAGCATTTT
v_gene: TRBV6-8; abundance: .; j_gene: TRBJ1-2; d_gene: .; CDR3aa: CASSYSSGLYGYTF; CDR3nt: TGTGCCAGCAGTTACTCGTCGGGGCTCTATGGCTACACCTTC
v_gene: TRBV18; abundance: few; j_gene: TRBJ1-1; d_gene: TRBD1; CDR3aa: CASSPVGQGEAFF; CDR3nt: TGTGCCAGCTCACCAGTGGGACAGGGCGAAGCTTTCTTT
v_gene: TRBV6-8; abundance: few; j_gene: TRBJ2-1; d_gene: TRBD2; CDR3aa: CASSYPTSGRMGEQFF; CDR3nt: TGTGCCAGCAGTTACCCGACTAGCGGGAGGATGGGGGAGCAGTTCTTC
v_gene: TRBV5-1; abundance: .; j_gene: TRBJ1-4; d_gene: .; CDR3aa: CASSYQGYNEKLFF; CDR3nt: TGCGCCAGCAGCTACCAGGGGTATAATGAAAAACTGTTTTTT
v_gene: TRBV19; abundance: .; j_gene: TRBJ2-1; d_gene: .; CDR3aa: CASKVLGANEQFF; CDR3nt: TGTGCCAGTAAGGTGCTGGGGGCTAATGAGCAGTTCTTC
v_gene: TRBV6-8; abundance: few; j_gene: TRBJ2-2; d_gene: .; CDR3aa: CASSYSPNTGELFF; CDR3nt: TGTGCCAGCAGTTACTCTCCCAACACCGGGGAGCTGTTTTTT
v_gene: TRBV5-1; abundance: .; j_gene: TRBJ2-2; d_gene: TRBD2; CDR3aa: CASSLLAGGRTGELFF; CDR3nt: TGCGCCAGCAGCTTGCTAGCGGGAGGTCGGACCGGGGAGCTGTTTTTT
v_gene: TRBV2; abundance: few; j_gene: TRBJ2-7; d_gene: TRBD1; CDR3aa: CASSSLGQGAREQYF; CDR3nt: TGTGCCAGCAGTTCACTAGGACAGGGGGCGAGGGAGCAGTACTTC
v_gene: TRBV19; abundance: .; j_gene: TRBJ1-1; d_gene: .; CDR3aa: CASSTPGLNTEAFF; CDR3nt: TGTGCCAGTAGTACCCCGGGACTGAACACTGAAGCTTTCTTT
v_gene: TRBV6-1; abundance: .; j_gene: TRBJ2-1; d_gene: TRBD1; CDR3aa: CASSEGDRGRAFGNEQFF; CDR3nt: TGTGCCAGCAGTGAAGGGGACAGGGGGCGCGCGTTCGGTAATGAGCAGTTCTTC
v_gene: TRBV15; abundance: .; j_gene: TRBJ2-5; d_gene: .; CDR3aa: CATSRGQRGGGETQYF; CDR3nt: TGTGCCACCAGCAGGGGTCAGCGAGGGGGAGGAGAGACCCAGTACTTC
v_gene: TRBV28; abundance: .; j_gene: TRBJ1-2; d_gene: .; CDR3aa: CASGTGVRGYTF; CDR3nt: TGTGCCAGCGGTACGGGGGTAAGGGGCTACACCTTC
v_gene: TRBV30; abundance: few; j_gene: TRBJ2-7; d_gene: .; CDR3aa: CAFSFGQTYEQYF; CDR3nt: TGTGCCTTCTCGTTTGGGCAAACCTACGAGCAGTACTTC
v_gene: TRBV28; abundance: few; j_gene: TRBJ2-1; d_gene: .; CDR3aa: CASSSAGQNEQFF; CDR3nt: TGTGCCAGCAGTTCCGCCGGTCAAAATGAGCAGTTCTTC
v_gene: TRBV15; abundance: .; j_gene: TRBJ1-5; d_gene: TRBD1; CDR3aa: CATSPGGGNQPQHF; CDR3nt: TGTGCCACCAGCCCAGGGGGAGGCAATCAGCCCCAGCATTTT
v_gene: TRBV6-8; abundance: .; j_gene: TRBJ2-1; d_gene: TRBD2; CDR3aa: CASSSVAGLSYNEQFF; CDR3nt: TGTGCCAGCAGTTCGGTAGCGGGTTTATCCTACAATGAGCAGTTCTTC
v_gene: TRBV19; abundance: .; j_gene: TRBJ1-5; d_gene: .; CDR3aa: CASSYADGVNQPQHF; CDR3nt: TGTGCCAGTTCTTACGCCGACGGAGTTAATCAGCCCCAGCATTTT
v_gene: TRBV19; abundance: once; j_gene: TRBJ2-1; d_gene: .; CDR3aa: CASSPRDNEQFF; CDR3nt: TGTGCCAGTAGTCCCCGGGACAATGAGCAGTTCTTC
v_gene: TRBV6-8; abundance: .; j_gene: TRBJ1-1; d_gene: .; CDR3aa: CASSGTYLTEAFF; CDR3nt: TGTGCCAGCAGCGGGACGTATCTTACTGAAGCTTTCTTT
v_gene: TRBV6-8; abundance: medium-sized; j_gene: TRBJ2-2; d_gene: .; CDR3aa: CASSYLQGSTGELFF; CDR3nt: TGTGCCAGCAGTTACCTTCAGGGATCCACCGGGGAGCTGTTTTTT
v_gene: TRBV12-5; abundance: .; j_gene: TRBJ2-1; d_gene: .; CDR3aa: CASGLPARTYNEQFF; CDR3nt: TGTGCTAGTGGTTTGCCCGCCAGGACCTACAATGAGCAGTTCTTC
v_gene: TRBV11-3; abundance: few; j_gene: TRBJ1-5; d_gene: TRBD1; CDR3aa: CASSGGQGAPGLMLQPQHF; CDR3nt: TGTGCCAGCAGCGGAGGACAGGGGGCCCCTGGGCTGATGCTACAGCCCCAGCATTTT
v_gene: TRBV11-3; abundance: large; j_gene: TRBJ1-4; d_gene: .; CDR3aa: CASSSRGAGSEKLFF; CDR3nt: TGTGCCAGCAGCTCCCGAGGGGCAGGGAGTGAAAAACTGTTTTTT
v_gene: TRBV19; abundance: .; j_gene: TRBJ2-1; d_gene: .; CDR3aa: CASSYRSYNEQFF; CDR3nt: TGTGCCAGTAGTTACAGGAGCTACAATGAGCAGTTCTTC
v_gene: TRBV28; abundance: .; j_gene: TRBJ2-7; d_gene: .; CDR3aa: CASSGLRGRRAYEQYF; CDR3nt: TGTGCCAGCAGCGGCCTCAGGGGACGCAGGGCCTACGAGCAGTACTTC
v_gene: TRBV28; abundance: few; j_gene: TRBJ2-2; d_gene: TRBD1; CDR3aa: CASSAQGADDTGELFF; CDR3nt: TGTGCCAGCAGTGCACAGGGGGCGGACGACACCGGGGAGCTGTTTTTT
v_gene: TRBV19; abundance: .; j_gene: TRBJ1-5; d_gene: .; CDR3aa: CASSMPATARWSVPQHF; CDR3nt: TGTGCCAGTAGTATGCCCGCGACAGCCCGTTGGTCGGTGCCCCAGCATTTT
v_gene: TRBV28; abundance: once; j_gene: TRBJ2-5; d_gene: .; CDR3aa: CASSYRDGQETQYF; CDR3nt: TGTGCCAGCAGCTACAGGGATGGGCAAGAGACCCAGTACTTC
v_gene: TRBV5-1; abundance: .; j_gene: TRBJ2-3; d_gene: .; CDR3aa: CASSLRRASTDTQYF; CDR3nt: TGCGCCAGCAGCTTACGGCGGGCCTCCACAGATACGCAGTATTTT
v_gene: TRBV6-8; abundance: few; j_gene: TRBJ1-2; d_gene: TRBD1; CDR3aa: CASSSGQGLSNLF; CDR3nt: TGTGCCAGCAGCTCCGGACAGGGATTAAGTAACCTCTTC